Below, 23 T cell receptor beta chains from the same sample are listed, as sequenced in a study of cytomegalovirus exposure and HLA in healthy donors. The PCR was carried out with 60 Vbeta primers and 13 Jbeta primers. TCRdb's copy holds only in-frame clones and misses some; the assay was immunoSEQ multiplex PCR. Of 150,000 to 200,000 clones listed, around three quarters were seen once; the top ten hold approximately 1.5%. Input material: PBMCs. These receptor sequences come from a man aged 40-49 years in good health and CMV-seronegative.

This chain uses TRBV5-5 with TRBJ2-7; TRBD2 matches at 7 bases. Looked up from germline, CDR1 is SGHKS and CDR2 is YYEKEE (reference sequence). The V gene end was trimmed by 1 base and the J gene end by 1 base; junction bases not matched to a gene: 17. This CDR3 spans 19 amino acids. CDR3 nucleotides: TGTGCCAGCAGCTTGCGCGGGCTAGAGGGTAGCGGGCCTTCCTACGAGCAGTACTTC. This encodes CASSLRGLEGSGPSYEQYF.

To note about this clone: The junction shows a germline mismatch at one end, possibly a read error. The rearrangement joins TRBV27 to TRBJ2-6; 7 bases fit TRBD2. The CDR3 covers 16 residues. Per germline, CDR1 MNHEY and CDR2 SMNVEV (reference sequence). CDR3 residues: CASSLLGGNGANGLTF. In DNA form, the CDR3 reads TGTGCCAGCAGTTTACTCGGGGGGAATGGGGCCAACGGCCTGACTTTC.

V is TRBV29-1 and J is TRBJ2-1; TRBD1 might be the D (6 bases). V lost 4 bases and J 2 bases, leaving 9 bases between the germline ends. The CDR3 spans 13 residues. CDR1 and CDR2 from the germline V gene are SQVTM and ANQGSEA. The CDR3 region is CSVAGTPYNEQFF. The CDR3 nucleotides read TGCAGCGTTGCCGGGACACCCTACAATGAGCAGTTCTTC.

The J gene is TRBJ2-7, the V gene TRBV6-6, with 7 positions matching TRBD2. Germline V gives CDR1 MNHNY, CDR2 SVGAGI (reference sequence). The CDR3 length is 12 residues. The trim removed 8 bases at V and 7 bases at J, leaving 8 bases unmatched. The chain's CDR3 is CASDGGLGEQYF. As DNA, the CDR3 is TGTGCCAGCGACGGGGGGTTAGGGGAGCAGTACTTC.

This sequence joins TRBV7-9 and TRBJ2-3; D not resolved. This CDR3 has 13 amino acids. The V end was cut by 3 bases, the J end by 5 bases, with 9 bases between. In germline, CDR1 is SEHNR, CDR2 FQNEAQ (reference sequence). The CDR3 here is CASSLDSGDTQYF. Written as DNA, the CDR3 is TGTGCCAGCAGCTTGGATTCGGGAGATACGCAGTATTTT.

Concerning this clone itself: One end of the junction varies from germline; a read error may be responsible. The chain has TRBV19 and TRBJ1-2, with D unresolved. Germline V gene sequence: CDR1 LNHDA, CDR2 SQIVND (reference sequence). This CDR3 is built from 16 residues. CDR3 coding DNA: TGTGCCAGTAGTCTTTCTTCTTCCGGGATCAACTATGGCTACATCTTC. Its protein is CASSLSSSGINYGYIF.

The CDR3 nucleotides read TGTGCCAGCAGAGGAGACCCCGGGCAGCCCCAGCATTTT. This sequence encodes CASRGDPGQPQHF. V is TRBV2 and J is TRBJ1-5, with no clear D. The V end lost 6 bases, the J end lost 7 bases, and 13 bases lay between the germline ends. Germline V lookup: CDR1 SNHLY, CDR2 FYNNEI. The CDR3 runs to 13 residues.

The CDR3 loop reads CASSKREFNNEQFF. Here the CDR3 DNA reads TGTGCCAGCAGTAAGCGGGAGTTCAACAATGAGCAGTTCTTC. The chain carries TRBV27 and TRBJ2-1; TRBD2 matches at 8 bases. Trimming took 5 bases from V and 5 from J; bases not matched to a gene: 5. Germline CDR1 is MNHEY and CDR2 is SMNVEV (reference sequence). The CDR3 has 14 residues.

The CDR3 loop reads CASSPGTGAGQPQHF. The DNA of the CDR3 is TGTGCCAGCTCACCCGGGACAGGGGCCGGTCAGCCCCAGCATTTT. The chain couples TRBV18 to TRBJ1-5; 10 nucleotides align to TRBD1. Germline loops: CDR1 KGHSH, CDR2 LQKENI. The CDR3 consists of 15 residues. V trimming: 3 bases; J trimming: 6 bases; junction bases outside the gene matches: 5. Full variable domain (remainder filled in from reference TRBV18 and TRBJ1-5): NAGVMQNPRHLVRRRGQEARLRCSPMKGHSHVYWYRQLPEEGLKFMVYLQKENIIDESGMPKERFSAEFPKEGPSILRIQQVVRGDSAAYFCASSPGTGAGQPQHFGDGTRLSIL.

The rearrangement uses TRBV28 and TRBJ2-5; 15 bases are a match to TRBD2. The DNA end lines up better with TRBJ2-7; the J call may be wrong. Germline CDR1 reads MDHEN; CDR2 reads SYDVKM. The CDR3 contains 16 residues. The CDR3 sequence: CASSGTGLAGGYEQYF. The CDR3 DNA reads TGTGCCAGCAGTGGGACGGGACTAGCGGGAGGATACGAGCAGTACTTC.

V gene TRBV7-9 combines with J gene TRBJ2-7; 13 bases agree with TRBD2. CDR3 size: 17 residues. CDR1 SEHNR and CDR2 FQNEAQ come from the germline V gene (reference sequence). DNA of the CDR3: TGTTCCAGCAGCCAGGTAGGACTAGCGGGAGCCGACTACGAGCAGTACGTC. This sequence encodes CSSSQVGLAGADYEQYV.

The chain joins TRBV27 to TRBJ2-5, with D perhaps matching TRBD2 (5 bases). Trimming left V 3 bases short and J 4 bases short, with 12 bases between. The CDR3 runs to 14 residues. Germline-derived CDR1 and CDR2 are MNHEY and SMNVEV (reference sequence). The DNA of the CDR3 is TGTGCCAGCAGTTTCTCGGACTTTGGAGAGACCCAGTACTTC. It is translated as CASSFSDFGETQYF.

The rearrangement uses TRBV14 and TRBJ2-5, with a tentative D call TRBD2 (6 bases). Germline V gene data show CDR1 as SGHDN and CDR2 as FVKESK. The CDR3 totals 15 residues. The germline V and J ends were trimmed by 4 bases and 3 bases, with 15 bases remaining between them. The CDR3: CASSPGDREKETQYF. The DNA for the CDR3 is TGTGCCAGCAGCCCTGGAGACCGGGAGAAAGAGACCCAGTACTTC.

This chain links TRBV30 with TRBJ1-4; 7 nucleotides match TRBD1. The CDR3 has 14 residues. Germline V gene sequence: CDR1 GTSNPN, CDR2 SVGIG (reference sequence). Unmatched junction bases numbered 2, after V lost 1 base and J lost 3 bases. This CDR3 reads CAWSGGQSNEKLFF. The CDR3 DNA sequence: TGTGCCTGGAGTGGGGGACAGTCTAATGAAAAACTGTTTTTT.

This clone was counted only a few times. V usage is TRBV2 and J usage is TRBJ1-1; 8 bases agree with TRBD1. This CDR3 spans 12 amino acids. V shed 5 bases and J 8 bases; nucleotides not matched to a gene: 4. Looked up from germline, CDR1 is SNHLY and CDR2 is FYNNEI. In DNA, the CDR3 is TGTGCCAGCAGTCTTAACAGGGGGGAAGCTTTCTTT. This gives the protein CASSLNRGEAFF.

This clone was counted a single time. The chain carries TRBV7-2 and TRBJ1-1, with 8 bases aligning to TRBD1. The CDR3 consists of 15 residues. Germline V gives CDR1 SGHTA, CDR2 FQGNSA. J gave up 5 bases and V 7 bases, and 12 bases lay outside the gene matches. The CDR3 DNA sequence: TGTGCCAGCACCGAACAGATTACAGGGGGAACTGAAGCTTTCTTT. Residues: CASTEQITGGTEAFF.

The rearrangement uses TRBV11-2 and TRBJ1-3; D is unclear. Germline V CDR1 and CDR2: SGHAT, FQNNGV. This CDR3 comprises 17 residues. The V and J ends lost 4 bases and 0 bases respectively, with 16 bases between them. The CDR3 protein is CASSSRKGGSSGNTIYF. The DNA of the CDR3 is TGTGCCAGCAGCTCTAGGAAGGGCGGGAGCTCTGGAAACACCATATATTTT.

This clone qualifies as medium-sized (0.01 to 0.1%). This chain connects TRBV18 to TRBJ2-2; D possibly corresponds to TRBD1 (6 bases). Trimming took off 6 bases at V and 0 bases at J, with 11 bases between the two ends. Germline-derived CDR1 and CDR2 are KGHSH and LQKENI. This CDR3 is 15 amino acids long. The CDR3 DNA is TGTGCCAGCTCCACCAGGGGATCGAACACCGGGGAGCTGTTTTTT. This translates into CASSTRGSNTGELFF.

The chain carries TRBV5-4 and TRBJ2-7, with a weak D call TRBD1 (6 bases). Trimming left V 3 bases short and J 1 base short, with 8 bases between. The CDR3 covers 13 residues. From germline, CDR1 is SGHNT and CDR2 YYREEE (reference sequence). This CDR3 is CASSSTGSYEQYV. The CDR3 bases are TGTGCCAGCAGCTCCACAGGGTCCTACGAGCAGTACGTC.

In DNA form, the CDR3 reads TGTGCCAGCAGTTTCAGGGGCACAGATACGCAGTATTTT. It translates to CASSFRGTDTQYF. The chain combines TRBV27 with TRBJ2-3, with a tentative D call TRBD1 (5 bases). Germline V CDR1 and CDR2: MNHEY, SMNVEV (reference sequence). Trimming stripped 3 bases from V and 1 base from J, with 5 bases between. The CDR3 extends over 13 amino acids.

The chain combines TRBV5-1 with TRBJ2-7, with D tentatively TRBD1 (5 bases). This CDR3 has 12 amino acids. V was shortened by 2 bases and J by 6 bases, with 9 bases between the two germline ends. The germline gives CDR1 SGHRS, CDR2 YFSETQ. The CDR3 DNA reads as TGCGCCAGCAGCTTAAAAGGGGCCGAGCAGTACTTC. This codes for CASSLKGAEQYF.

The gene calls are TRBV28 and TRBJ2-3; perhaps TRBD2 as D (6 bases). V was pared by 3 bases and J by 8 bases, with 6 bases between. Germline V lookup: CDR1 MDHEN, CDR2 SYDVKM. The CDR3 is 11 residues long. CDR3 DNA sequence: TGTGCCAGCAGTTTGGGGGGTACGCAGTATTTT. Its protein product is CASSLGGTQYF.

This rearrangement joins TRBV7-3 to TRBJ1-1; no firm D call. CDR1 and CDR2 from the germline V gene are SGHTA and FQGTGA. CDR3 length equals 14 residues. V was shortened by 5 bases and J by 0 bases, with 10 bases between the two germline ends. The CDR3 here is CASSHGSVNTEAFF. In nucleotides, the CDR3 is TGTGCCAGCAGCCACGGGTCAGTGAACACTGAAGCTTTCTTT.